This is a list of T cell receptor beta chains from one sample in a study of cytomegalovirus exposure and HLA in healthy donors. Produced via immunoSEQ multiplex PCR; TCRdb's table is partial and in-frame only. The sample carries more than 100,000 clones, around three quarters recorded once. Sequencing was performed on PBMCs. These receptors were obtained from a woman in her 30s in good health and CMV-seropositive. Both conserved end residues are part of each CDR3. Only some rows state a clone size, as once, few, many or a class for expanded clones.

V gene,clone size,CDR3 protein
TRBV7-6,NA,CASSRGVVGAQGNTIYF
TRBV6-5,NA,CASSYSGVIDGYTF
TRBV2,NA,CASSESENTEAFF
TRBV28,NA,CASSYGQGFTGELFF
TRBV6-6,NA,CASSYGGGEAFF
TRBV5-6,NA,CASSSGLAGGPYQETQYF
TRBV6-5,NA,CASGYGQVYNSPLHF
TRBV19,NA,CASSLAGTGRYGYTF
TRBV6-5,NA,CASSYPGALVQYF
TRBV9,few,CASSDGASGGIDTQYF
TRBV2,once,CASREGTGVPNTEAFF
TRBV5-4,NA,CASSPLLARLQETQYF
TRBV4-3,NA,CASSQDRGTGSEQFF
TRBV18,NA,CASCAWSQETQYF
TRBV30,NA,CAWSTLSLAGEVTQYF
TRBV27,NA,CASSTGTGGAGTEAFF
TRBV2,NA,CASMEVSYEQYF
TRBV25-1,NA,CASSELKGTGHGYTF
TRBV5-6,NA,CASSLIAAGLPDTQYF
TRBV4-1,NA,CASSRDRGGNQPQHF
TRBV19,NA,CASSGGPESGEQFF
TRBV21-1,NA,CASRTPGTNEKLFF
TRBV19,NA,CASKNGGGVKNIQYF
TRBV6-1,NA,CASSQKDTQYF